This T cell receptor (beta chain) was identified in a study of cytomegalovirus exposure and HLA in healthy donors. Study-level results: Association of approximately 18,000 TCR beta sequences with HLA alleles was found at 0.05 false discovery rate in a later analysis. Reports indicate that TCR beta sequences accurately predicted the HLA-A and HLA-B alleles of most subjects. V- and J-gene trimming of TCR beta was linked (in a later analysis) to a missense DCLRE1C variant.

Germline V lookup: CDR1 MNHNS, CDR2 SASEGT. Trimming took 5 bases from V and 7 from J; bases not matched to a gene: 13. The CDR3 contains 15 residues. The PCR contained 60 Vbeta and 13 Jbeta primers. Some clones are missing from TCRdb's copy, which holds only in-frame ones; the method was immunoSEQ multiplex PCR. Counted here are roughly 100,000 clones, more than 70% occurring once; the ten biggest clones make up approximately 3.6%. In the case of this clone: Its antigen is undetermined.

The material sequenced was PBMCs. This TCR derives from a man aged 25 to 45 in good health and CMV-seronegative. The J gene is TRBJ2-7, the V gene TRBV6-1, with 8 positions matching TRBD1. CDR3 DNA: TGTGCCAGCAGTCCGAGGGACAGGTTCCCTGGAGAGCAGTACTTC. Residues: CASSPRDRFPGEQYF.